One TCR beta chain is described in this entry. Its antigen remains unidentified. TCRdb independently ran MiXCR on the 5' RACE reads; one entry per CDR3 protein. The profile shows 300,000 to 350,000 distinct CDR3 sequences, 14% to 15% of them singletons. This sample is part of a study of CD8 T cells in ankylosing spondylitis. General study points: It appeared that ankylosing spondylitis blood was characterized by a TCR beta motif of about 8 highly homologous variants.

Sequences were obtained from blood, either unsorted or a sorted T cell fraction (not recorded which). The TCR was taken from a male donor with ankylosing spondylitis or in good health (not recorded which).

This CDR3 is CSASVLTGGRETQYF. The CDR3 DNA follows: TGCAGTGCTAGCGTTCTGACGGGGGGGCGAGAGACCCAGTACTTC. The genes are TRBV20-1 and TRBJ2-5; 8 nucleotides agree with TRBD2. CDR3 length: 15 amino acids. CDR1 DFQATT and CDR2 SNEGSKA come from the germline V gene (reference sequence). V lost 3 bases and J lost 4; bases outside the gene matches: 10.